This T cell receptor (beta chain) came from a study of breast tumors, draining lymph nodes, adjacent tissues. From the multiplex PCR reads, TCRdb called clonotypes with MiXCR, one entry per CDR3 protein. The sample consists of about 140,000 distinct CDR3 sequences, around a third of them appearing once. The sample holds one count of this clonotype. Its matching antigen is unknown. A single base separates this from a much larger clone, so it may be a read error. Overall study results and limits: Tumors had less TCR diversity than lymph nodes, more than nontumor tissue. Luminal-like breast cancer showed significantly greater tumor-nontumor repertoire similarity than basal-like breast cancer did. Data fit most tumor T cells coming from lymph node, expanding in tumor. Data only fit, rather than demonstrated, lymph node origin of most tumor T cells.

Germline V gives CDR1 SGHVS, CDR2 FNYEAQ. The V end was cut by 5 bases, the J end by 9 bases, with 28 bases between. The CDR3 runs to 17 residues. The lymph nodes were axillary draining lymph nodes from breast cancer patients. The V gene is TRBV7-6, the J gene TRBJ2-5; possibly TRBD2 for D (6 bases). Sequencing used axillary lymph node tissue. The source of this sequence is a female donor with breast cancer. Some clones in this sample may be carry-over from other donors' samples. For the CDR3, the DNA is TGTGCCAGCAGCGAGATGTCGGTGGTAGGGGCGGGGAAGCCCCAGTACTTC. It codes for CASSEMSVVGAGKPQYF.